The clone carrying this TCR beta chain has a count of ten or more. Through Arm-PCR of CDR3 regions and iRepertoire HTBI primers, TCR beta libraries were built. TCRdb reprocessed the multiplex PCR reads via MiXCR and lists one record per CDR3 protein. The data show roughly 560,000 distinct CDR3 sequences, about 16% seen once. This specimen belongs to a study of regulatory T cells in long-lasting Graves disease. Time point meaning: newly diagnosed GD, antithyroid drugs for less than 3 months. PBMC RNA served as the TCR library source. V lost 6 bases, J lost 8 bases, and 16 bases lay in between. This CDR3 is built from 13 residues. The sample also formed part of further work on T cells in Graves' hyperthyroidism and ophthalmopathy. As reported in that work: Ophthalmopathy was predicted by the model a median of approximately six months ahead of onset.

This chain links TRBV12-3 or TRBV12-4 with TRBJ1-2; perhaps TRBD1 as D (5 bases). The material sequenced was peripheral blood mononuclear cells (PBMCs), taken at new diagnosis, from a patient treated with antithyroid drugs. This receptor was identified in a woman aged 40 to 65 with Graves disease. The CDR3 reads CASSHRRLGGYTF. CDR3 bases: TGTGCCAGCAGCCACAGGCGTCTCGGAGGCTACACCTTC.